The sequence of this T cell receptor (beta chain) was determined in a study of regulatory T cells in long-lasting Graves disease. Both iRepertoire HTBI primers and Arm-PCR of CDR3 regions were used to build the TCR beta libraries. TCRdb fed the multiplex PCR reads into MiXCR, producing one record per CDR3 protein. The data contain about 320,000 distinct CDR3 sequences, under 20% of them seen just once; the ten biggest clones take up about 38%. Time point of the sample: newly diagnosed GD, antithyroid drugs for less than 3 months. RNA from PBMCs was the source of the TCR library. Graves' disease diagnosis was established per American Thyroid Association guidelines. Germline V lookup: CDR1 GTSNPN, CDR2 SVGIG (reference sequence). CDR3 size: 14 residues. The V end was cut by 0 bases, the J end by 7 bases, with 12 bases between.

The source is a female donor with Graves disease. The sample here was peripheral blood mononuclear cells (PBMCs), taken at new diagnosis, from a patient treated with antithyroid drugs. This chain joins TRBV30 and TRBJ1-4; D may be TRBD1 (6 bases). CDR3 residues: CAWSVYTGSEKLFF. CDR3 sequence (DNA): TGTGCCTGGAGTGTGTATACAGGGTCTGAAAAACTGTTTTTT. Filled out from reference TRBV30 and TRBJ1-4, the complete variable domain reads SQTIHQWPATLVQPVGSPLSLECTVEGTSNPNLYWYRQAAGRGLQLLFYSVGIGQISSEVPQNLSASRPQDRQFILSSKKLLLSDSGFYLCAWSVYTGSEKLFFGSGTQLSVL.